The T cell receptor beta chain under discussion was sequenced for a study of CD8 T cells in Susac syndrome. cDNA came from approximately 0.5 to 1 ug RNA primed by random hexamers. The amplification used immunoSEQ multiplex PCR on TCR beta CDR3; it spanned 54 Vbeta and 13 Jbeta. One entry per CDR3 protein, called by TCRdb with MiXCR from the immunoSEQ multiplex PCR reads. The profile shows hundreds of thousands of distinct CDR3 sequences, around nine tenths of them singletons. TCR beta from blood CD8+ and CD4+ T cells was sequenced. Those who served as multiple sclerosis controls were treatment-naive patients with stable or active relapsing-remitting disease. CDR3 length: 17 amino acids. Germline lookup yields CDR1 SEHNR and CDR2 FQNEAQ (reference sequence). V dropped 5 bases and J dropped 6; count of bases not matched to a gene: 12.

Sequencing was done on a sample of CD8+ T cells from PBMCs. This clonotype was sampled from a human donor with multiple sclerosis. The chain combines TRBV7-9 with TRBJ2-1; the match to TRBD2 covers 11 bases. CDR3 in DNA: TGTGCCAGCAGCCCCCGGGCTAGCGGGAGGATCGGCAATGAGCAGTTCTTC. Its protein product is CASSPRASGRIGNEQFF.